In this sample, the clone carrying this TCR beta chain turned up once. The antigen remains undetermined. TCRdb keeps only in-frame clones here, not all; method: immunoSEQ multiplex PCR. The data show around 1.6 million clones, with approximately 98% seen just once and approximately 0.45% held by the top ten. These data originate in a study of shared clonotypes between healthy human individuals. The CDR3 length is 15 residues. CDR1 and CDR2 (germline): ENHRY, SYGVKD. Trimming took 6 bases from V and 3 from J, leaving 16 bases between them. Regarding the study as a whole: Specimens sampled were limited to blood, with tissue repertoires likely differing.

This chain links TRBV10-3 with TRBJ2-3; a possible D gene is TRBD1 (6 bases). The sample consisted of naive CD4+ T cells sorted from blood. Subset noted: CD45RA+ positively selected. The source is a man aged 30 to 45 in good health. This CDR3 reads CAIRDWEQGTDTQYF. The CDR3 nucleotides read TGTGCCATCAGAGACTGGGAGCAGGGGACAGATACGCAGTATTTT.